The entry below describes one TCR beta chain. Its antigen remains unidentified. The CDR3 totals 15 residues. V was clipped by 4 bases and J by 4 bases, with 18 bases between them. Germline CDR1 is SGHDT and CDR2 is YYEEEE. PCR used 60 Vbeta primers and 13 Jbeta primers. Sequencing was performed with immunoSEQ multiplex PCR; in TCRdb, only in-frame clones are kept and a portion is missing. The table lists 100,000 to 150,000 clones, roughly three quarters of them singletons. The record originates from a study of cytomegalovirus exposure and HLA in healthy donors. Study details: Among some 400 genotyped donors, approximately 80% fell in the Caucasian-associated ancestry cluster.

Notes on the study in general: In a later analysis, HLA-associated TCR beta chains were more clonally expanded than equally common others. Later genetic work tied a missense DCLRE1C variant to beta-chain V and J trimming. The study labeled approximately 150 TCR beta chains cytomegalovirus-associated.

Source material: PBMCs. The gene calls are TRBV5-6 and TRBJ2-7; tentative D call: TRBD2 (5 bases). The origin of this receptor is a woman in her fifties or sixties in good health and CMV-seronegative. The CDR3 protein is CASSGWKTPGYEQYF. CDR3 bases: TGTGCCAGCAGCGGGTGGAAAACTCCGGGATACGAGCAGTACTTC.